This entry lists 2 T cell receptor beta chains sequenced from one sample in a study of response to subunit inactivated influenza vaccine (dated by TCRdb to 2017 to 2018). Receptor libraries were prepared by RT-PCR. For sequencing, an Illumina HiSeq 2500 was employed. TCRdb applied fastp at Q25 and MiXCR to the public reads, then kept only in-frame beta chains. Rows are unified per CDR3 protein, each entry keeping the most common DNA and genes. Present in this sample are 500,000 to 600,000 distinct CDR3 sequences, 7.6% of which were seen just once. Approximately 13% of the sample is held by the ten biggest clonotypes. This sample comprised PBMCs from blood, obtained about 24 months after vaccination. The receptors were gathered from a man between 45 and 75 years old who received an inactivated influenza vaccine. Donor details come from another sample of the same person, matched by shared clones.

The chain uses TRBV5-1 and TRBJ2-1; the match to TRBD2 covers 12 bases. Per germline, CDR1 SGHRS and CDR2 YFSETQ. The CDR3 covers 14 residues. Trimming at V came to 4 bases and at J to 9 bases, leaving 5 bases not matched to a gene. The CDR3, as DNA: TGCGCCAGCAGCCCCGTGACTAGCGGGAGTGAGCAGTTCTTC. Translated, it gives CASSPVTSGSEQFF. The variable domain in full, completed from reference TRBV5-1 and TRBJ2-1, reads KAGVTQTPRYLIKTRGQQVTLSCSPISGHRSVSWYQQTPGQGLQFLFEYFSETQRNKGNFPGRFSGRQFSNSRSEMNVSTLELGDSALYLCASSPVTSGSEQFFGPGTRLTVL.

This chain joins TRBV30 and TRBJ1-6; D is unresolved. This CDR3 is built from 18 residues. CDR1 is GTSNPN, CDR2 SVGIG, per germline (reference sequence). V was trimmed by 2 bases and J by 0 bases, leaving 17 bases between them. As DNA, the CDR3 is TGTGCCTGGAGTTACGACGAGCACAGCCTCTCCTATAATTCACCCCTCCACTTT. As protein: CAWSYDEHSLSYNSPLHF.